This T cell receptor beta chain was profiled in a study of cytomegalovirus exposure and HLA in healthy donors. The assay was immunoSEQ multiplex PCR, and TCRdb's table has in-frame clones only and misses some. The sample includes under 95,000 clones, roughly 90% seen only once; the top ten take approximately 2%. The trim removed 1 base at V and 4 bases at J, leaving 3 bases unmatched. The CDR3 sequence is 15 residues long. Germline CDR1 SNHLY, CDR2 FYNNEI. This sequence originates from a man aged 30-40 years in good health and CMV-seronegative. The V gene is TRBV2, the J gene TRBJ2-1; 8 positions match TRBD2. Sequenced material: PBMCs. CDR3 loop: CASSEGGLVYNEQFF. For the CDR3, the DNA is TGTGCCAGCAGTGAAGGGGGACTAGTGTACAATGAGCAGTTCTTC.